This record covers a single T cell receptor beta chain. What this receptor recognizes is not known. One base away there is no much larger clone; base qualities are not given. The immunoSEQ Assay, a bias-controlled multiplex PCR, was used to amplify TCRbeta CDR3 regions from genomic DNA. Per the authors' processing: Nucleated cell counts per sample were estimated from amplification of reference gene primers within the assay. To quantify the absolute abundance of each unique TCRbeta CDR3 rearrangement, sequence reads were collapsed and filtered. Productive Simpson clonality was computed per sample as the square root of Simpson's diversity index over productive rearrangements. TCRdb's version of the immuneACCESS table is confined to in-frame rearrangements and falls short of the full clone set. An unresolved V gene accounts for under half of the shortfall where checked; the remainder is of unknown origin. D and trimming were read from the DNA, whereas the V and J calls and clone size are those reported in that table. The sample table lists about 44,000 clones, 88% of them with a count of one. Approximately 1.3% of the sample belongs to the ten largest clones.

The V end gives up 5 bases and the J end 1 base, leaving 5 bases in the junction not matched to a gene. The CDR1 and CDR2 encoded by the germline V gene are SQVTM and ANQGSEA. From cysteine to phenylalanine, the CDR3 is 14 amino acids long. Only the CDR3 DNA is retained, 42 bases long and in frame from the first base. This entry belongs to a study of blood T cell repertoires in COVID-19 (dated by TCRdb to 2020 to 2022). Regarding the research as a whole: The collaborator samples originated in the United States, Italy and Spain and spanned the acute and convalescent phases of COVID-19. The prospective study material was composed of cDNA or gDNA derived from T cells, B-cell-depleted T cells, or PBMCs. Deeply sampled blood TCRbeta repertoires from subjects exposed to, actively infected with, or recovered from COVID-19 were included in the dataset. The repertoires were made available in a free public database intended to serve as a resource for research on the immune response to SARS-CoV-2. The samples were drawn from the first 160 participants of the ongoing ImmuneRACE study and from over 950 subjects provided by 6 global collaborators. Nearly every sample came with metadata listing a de-identified subject ID, COVID-19 status, age in years and sex. Where HLA class I and class II types were available, the types were taken from metadata supplied by the sample provider, not from assay-based typing.

Study-wide conclusions, independent of this receptor: The quantity of clinical and demographic metadata differed by source and by participant and was supplied without curation.

The collaborating institutions used their own protocols to collect whole blood in K2EDTA tubes. For TCRbeta analysis, collaborator samples were shipped as frozen whole blood, as isolated PBMCs, or as DNA extracted from either sample type. The chain is encoded by TRBV29-1 joined to TRBJ2-3, with 8 bases aligning to TRBD1. The receptor was isolated from a woman in her forties with acute or convalescent COVID-19. Sequenced sample: peripheral blood. The CDR3 loop reads CSVRPGQGTDTQYF. The nucleotide sequence is TGCAGCGTTCGACCGGGACAGGGCACAGATACGCAGTATTTT.